This T cell receptor beta chain was recovered during a study of blood T cell repertoires in COVID-19. Per the germline V gene, CDR1 is SGHDT and CDR2 is YYEEEE. This CDR3 has 16 amino acids. Trimming removed 1 base from V and 1 base from J; junction bases left unmatched: 3. Authors' data handling: Quantification of nucleated cells was approximated via reference gene primer amplification. The table came from immunoSEQ multiplex PCR; TCRdb's copy has only in-frame clones and leaves some out. Clonal size and the V and J genes are those of that table, whereas D and trimming came from the DNA. Of about 69,000 clones listed, roughly four fifths are singletons.

The receptor was isolated from a man in his fifties with COVID-19, enrolled during active disease. The sample consisted of peripheral blood. This chain uses TRBV5-6 with TRBJ2-3; 10 positions agree with TRBD2. DNA for the CDR3: TGTGCCAGCAGCTTGATAGCGGGGGGTCGCACAGATACGCAGTATTTT. Protein product: CASSLIAGGRTDTQYF.